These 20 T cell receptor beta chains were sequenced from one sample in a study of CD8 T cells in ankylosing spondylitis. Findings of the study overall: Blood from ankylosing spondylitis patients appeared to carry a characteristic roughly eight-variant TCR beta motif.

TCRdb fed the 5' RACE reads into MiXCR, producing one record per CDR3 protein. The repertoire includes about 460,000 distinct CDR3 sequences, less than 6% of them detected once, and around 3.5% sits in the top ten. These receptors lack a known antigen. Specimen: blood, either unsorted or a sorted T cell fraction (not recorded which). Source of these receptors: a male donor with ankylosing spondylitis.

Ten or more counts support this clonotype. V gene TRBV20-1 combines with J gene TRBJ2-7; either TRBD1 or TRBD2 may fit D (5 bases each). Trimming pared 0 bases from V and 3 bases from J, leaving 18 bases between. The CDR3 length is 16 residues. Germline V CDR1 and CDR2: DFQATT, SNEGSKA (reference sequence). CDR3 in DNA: TGCAGTGCTAGAGACCGCCCCGGGACGCAAGTCTACGAGCAGTACTTC. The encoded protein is CSARDRPGTQVYEQYF.

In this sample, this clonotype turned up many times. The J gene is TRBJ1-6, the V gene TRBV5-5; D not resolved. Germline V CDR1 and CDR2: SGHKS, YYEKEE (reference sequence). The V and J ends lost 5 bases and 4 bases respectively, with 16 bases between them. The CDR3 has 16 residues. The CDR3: CASRTGSRFYNSPLHF. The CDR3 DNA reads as TGTGCCAGCAGAACGGGGTCACGATTTTATAATTCACCCCTCCACTTT.

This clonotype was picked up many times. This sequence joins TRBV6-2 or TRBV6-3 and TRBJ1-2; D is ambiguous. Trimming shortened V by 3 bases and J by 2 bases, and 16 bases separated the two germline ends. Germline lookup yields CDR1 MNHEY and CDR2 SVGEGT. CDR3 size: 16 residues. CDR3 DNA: TGTGCCAGCAGTTATACGGCAGCCCCTTCGAACTATGGCTACACCTTC. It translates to CASSYTAAPSNYGYTF.

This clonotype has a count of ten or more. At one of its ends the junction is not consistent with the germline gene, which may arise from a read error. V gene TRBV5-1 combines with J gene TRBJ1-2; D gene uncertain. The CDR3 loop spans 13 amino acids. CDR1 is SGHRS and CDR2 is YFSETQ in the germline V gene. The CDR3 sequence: CASSFTENSGYTF. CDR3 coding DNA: TGCGCCAGCAGCTTCACAGAGAACTCTGGCTACACCTTC. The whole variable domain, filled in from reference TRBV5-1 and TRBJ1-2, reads KAGVTQTPRYLIKTRGQQVTLSCSPISGHRSVSWYQQTPGQGLQFLFEYFSETQRNKGNFPGRFSGRQFSNSRSEMNVSTLELGDSALYLCASSFTENSGYTFGSGTRLTVV.

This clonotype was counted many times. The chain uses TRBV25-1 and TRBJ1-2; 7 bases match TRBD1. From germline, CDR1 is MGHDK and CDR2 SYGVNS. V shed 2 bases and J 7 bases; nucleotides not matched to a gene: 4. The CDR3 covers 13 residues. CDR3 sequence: CASSEHAGGGYTF. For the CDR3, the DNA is TGTGCCAGCAGTGAACACGCAGGGGGTGGCTACACCTTC.

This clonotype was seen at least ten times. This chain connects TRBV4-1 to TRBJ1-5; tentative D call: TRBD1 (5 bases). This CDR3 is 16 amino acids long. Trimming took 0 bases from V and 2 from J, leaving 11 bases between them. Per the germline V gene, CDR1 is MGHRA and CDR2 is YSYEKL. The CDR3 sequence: CASSQDGGVGNQPQHF. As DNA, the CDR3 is TGCGCCAGCAGCCAAGATGGAGGGGTAGGCAATCAGCCCCAGCATTTT.

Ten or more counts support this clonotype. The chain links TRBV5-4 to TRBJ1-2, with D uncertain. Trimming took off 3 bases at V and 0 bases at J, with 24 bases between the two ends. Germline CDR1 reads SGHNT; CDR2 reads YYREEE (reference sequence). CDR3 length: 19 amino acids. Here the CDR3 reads CASSSPSSVSRTPNYGYTF. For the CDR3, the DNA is TGTGCCAGCAGCTCGCCCTCCTCCGTTTCACGGACTCCTAACTATGGCTACACCTTC.

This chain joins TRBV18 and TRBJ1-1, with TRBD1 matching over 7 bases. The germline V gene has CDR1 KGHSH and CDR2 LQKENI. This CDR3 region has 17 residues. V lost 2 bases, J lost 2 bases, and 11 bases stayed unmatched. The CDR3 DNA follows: TGTGCCAGCTCACCAGTCGGTGCGGGACAGATAAACACTGAAGCTTTCTTT. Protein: CASSPVGAGQINTEAFF.

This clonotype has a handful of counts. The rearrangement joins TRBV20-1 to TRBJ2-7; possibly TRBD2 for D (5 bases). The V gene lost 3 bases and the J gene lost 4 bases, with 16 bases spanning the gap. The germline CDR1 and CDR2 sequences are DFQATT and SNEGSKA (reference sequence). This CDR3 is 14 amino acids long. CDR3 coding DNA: TGCAGTGCTAGCCCGACTTCCTGGAGGTACGAGCAGTACTTC. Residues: CSASPTSWRYEQYF.

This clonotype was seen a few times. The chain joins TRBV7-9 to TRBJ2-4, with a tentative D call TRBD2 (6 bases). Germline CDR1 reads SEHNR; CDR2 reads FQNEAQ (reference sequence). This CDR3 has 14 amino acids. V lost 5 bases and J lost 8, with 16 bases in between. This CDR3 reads CASSPTGGWHIQYF. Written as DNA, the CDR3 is TGTGCCAGCAGCCCCACTGGGGGGTGGCACATTCAGTACTTC.

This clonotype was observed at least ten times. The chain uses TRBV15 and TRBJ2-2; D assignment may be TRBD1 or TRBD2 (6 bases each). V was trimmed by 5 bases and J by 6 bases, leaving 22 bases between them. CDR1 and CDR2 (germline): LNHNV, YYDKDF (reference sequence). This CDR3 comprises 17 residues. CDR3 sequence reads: CATSEGGPGLSPGELFF. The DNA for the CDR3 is TGTGCCACCAGCGAGGGGGGACCGGGACTCTCTCCCGGGGAGCTGTTTTTT.

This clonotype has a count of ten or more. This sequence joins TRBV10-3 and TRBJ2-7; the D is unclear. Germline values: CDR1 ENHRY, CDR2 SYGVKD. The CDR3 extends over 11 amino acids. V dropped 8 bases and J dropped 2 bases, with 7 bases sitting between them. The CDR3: CAIGGAYEQYF. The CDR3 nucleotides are TGTGCCATCGGCGGAGCCTACGAGCAGTACTTC.

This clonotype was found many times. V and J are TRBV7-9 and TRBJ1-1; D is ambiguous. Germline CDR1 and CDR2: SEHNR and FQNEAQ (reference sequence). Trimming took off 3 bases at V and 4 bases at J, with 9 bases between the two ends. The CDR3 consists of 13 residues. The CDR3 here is CASSFGQTTEAFF. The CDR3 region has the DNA TGTGCCAGCAGCTTCGGGCAGACCACTGAAGCTTTCTTT. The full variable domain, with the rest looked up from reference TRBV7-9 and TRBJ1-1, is DTGVSQNPRHKITKRGQNVTFRCDPISEHNRLYWYRQTLGQGPEFLTYFQNEAQLEKSRLLSDRFSAERPKGSFSTLEIQRTEQGDSAMYLCASSFGQTTEAFFGQGTRLTVV.

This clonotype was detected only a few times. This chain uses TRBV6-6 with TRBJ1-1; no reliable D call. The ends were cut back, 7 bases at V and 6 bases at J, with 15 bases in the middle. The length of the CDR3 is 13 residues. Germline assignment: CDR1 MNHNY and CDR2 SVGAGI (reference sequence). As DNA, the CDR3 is TGTGCCAGCACCTCCGACCGGCAGGCTGAAGCTTTCTTT. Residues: CASTSDRQAEAFF.

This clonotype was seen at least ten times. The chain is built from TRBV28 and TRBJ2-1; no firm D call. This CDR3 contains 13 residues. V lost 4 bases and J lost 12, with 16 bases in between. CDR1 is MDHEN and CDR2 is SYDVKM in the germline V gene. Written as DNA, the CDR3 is TGTGCCAGCAGTTCTCGATACCGAAGGACGCAGTTCTTC. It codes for CASSSRYRRTQFF.

The CDR3 here is CATSEHEGLAHTGELFF. The CDR3, as DNA: TGTGCCACCAGTGAGCATGAGGGACTAGCGCACACCGGGGAGCTGTTTTTT. The chain carries TRBV24-1 and TRBJ2-2; TRBD2 matches 10 bases. Germline V gene sequence: CDR1 KGHDR, CDR2 SFDVKD. This CDR3 comprises 17 residues. The V gene end was trimmed by 4 bases and the J gene end by 3 bases; junction bases not matched to a gene: 7.

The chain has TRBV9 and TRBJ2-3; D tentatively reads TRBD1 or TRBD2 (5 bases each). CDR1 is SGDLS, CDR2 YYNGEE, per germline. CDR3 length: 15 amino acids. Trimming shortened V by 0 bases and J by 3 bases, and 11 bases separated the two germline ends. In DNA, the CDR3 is TGTGCCAGCAGCGTAGATGGGACGTCGACAGATACGCAGTATTTT. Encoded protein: CASSVDGTSTDTQYF. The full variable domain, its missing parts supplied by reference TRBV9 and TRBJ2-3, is DSGVTQTPKHLITATGQRVTLRCSPRSGDLSVYWYQQSLDQGLQFLIQYYNGEERAKGNILERFSAQQFPDLHSELNLSSLELGDSALYFCASSVDGTSTDTQYFGPGTRLTVL.

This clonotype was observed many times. The CDR3, as DNA: TGCGCCAGCAGCTTTACTAGCGGGAGTTACCAACACACAGATACGCAGTATTTT. It translates to CASSFTSGSYQHTDTQYF. The rearrangement links TRBV5-1 to TRBJ2-3, with 11 bases aligning to TRBD2. The CDR3 runs 18 residues. Germline loops: CDR1 SGHRS, CDR2 YFSETQ. With 2 bases clipped from V and 2 bases from J, the junction kept 10 bases outside the gene matches. The entire variable domain, with the rest obtained from reference TRBV5-1 and TRBJ2-3, is as follows: KAGVTQTPRYLIKTRGQQVTLSCSPISGHRSVSWYQQTPGQGLQFLFEYFSETQRNKGNFPGRFSGRQFSNSRSEMNVSTLELGDSALYLCASSFTSGSYQHTDTQYFGPGTRLTVL.

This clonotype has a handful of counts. CDR3 loop: CASSLTGGLNTEAFF. In nucleotides, the CDR3 is TGCGCCAGCAGCTTAACAGGGGGCTTGAACACTGAAGCTTTCTTT. V usage is TRBV5-1 and J usage is TRBJ1-1; 9 positions match TRBD1. From germline, CDR1 is SGHRS and CDR2 YFSETQ. The ends lost 2 bases at V and 0 bases at J; junction bases unmatched: 2. The CDR3 spans 15 residues.

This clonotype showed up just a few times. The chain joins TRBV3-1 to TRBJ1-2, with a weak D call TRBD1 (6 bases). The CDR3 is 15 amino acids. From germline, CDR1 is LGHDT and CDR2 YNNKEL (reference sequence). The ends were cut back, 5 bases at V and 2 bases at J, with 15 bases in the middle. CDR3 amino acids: CASSRTGQGNYGYTF. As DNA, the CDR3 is TGTGCCAGCAGCAGAACGGGGCAGGGGAACTATGGCTACACCTTC.